This T cell receptor beta chain is drawn from a study of memory CD4+ T cells and cytomegalovirus serostatus. Single viable CD3+CD4+CD8-CD45RO+ cells were sorted as the memory CD4+ T cells. V was clipped by 1 base and J by 8 bases, with 12 bases between them. Germline assignment: CDR1 GTSNPN and CDR2 SVGIG (reference sequence). The CDR3 is 14 residues long. The assay was immunoSEQ multiplex PCR, and TCRdb's table has in-frame clones only and misses some. The sample consists of roughly 49,000 clones, under 80% of them appearing once. This sequence originates from an adult in good health and CMV-seronegative. V usage is TRBV30 and J usage is TRBJ1-6; D gene ambiguous. Source material: memory CD4+ T cells from blood. CDR3: CAWSEWPADSPLHF. In DNA, the CDR3 is TGTGCCTGGAGTGAGTGGCCGGCCGATTCACCCCTCCACTTT.